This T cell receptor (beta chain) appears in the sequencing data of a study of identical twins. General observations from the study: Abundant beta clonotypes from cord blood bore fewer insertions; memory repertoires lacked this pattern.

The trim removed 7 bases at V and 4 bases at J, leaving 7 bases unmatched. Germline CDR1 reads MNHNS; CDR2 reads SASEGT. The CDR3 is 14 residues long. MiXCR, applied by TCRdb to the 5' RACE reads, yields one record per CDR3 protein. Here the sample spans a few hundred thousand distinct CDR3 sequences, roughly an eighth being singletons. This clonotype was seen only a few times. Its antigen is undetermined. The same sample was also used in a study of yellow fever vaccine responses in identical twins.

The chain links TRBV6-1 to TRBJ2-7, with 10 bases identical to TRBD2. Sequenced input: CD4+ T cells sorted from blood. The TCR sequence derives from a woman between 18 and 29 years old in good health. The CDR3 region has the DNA TGTGCCAGCATCCGGCCTAGCGGGAGTTACGAGCAGTACTTC. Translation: CASIRPSGSYEQYF.